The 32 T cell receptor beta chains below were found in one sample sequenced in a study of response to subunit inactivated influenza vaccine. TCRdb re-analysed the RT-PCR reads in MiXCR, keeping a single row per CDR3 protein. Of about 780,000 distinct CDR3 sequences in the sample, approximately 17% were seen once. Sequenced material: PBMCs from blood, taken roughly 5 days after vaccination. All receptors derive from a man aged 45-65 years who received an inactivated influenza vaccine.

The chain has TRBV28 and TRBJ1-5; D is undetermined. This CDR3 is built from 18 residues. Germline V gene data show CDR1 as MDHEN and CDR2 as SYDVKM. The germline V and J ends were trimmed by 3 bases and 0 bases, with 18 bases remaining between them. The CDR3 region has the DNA TGTGCCAGCAGTTTGAGGGAAGCTTTAACGGATAGCAATCAGCCCCAGCATTTT. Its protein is CASSLREALTDSNQPQHF. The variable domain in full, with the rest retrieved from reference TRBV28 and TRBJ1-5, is DVKVTQSSRYLVKRTGEKVFLECVQDMDHENMFWYRQDPGLGLRLIYFSYDVKMKEKGDIPEGYSVSREKKERFSLILESASTNQTSMYLCASSLREALTDSNQPQHFGDGTRLSIL.

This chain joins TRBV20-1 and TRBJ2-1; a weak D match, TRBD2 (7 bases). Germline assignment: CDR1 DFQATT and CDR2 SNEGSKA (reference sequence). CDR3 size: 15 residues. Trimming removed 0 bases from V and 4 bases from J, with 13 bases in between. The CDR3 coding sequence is TGCAGTGCTAGAGACCCCGGGGGGCTTTACAATGAGCAGTTCTTC. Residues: CSARDPGGLYNEQFF.

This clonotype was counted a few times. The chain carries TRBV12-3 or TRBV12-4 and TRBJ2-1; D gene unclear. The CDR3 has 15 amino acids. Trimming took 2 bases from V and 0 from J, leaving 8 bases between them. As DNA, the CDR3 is TGTGCCAGCAGTTTACCTGAGAGCTCCTACAATGAGCAGTTCTTC. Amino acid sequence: CASSLPESSYNEQFF.

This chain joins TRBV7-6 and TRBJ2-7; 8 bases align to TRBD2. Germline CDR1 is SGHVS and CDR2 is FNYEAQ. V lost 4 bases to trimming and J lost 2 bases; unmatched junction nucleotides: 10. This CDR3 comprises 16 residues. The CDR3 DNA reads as TGTGCCAGCAGCTCACACGGGCGGGGGGAAACCTACGAGCAGTACTTC. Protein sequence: CASSSHGRGETYEQYF.

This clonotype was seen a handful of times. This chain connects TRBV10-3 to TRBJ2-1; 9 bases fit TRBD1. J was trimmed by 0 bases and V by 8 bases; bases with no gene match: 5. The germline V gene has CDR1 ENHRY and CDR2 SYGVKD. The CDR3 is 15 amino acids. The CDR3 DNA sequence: TGTGCCATCCGAGGACAGGGGAGCTCCTACAATGAGCAGTTCTTC. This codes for CAIRGQGSSYNEQFF.

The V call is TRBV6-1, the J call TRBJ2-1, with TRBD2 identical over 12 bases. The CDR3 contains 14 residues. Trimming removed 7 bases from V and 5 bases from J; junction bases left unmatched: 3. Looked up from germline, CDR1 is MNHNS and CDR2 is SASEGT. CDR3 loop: CASTRTSGDNEQFF. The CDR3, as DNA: TGTGCCAGCACTAGGACTAGCGGGGACAATGAGCAGTTCTTC.

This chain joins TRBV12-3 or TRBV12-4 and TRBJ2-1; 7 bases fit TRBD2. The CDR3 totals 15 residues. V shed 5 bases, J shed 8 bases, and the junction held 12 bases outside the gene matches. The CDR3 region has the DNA TGTGCCAGCAGTCTACCGGGACTACGGATGGATGAGCAGTTCTTC. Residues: CASSLPGLRMDEQFF.

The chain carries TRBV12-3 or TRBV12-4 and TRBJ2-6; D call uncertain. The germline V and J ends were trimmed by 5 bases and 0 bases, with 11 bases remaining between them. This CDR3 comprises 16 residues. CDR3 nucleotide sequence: TGTGCCAGCAGTCCCATTCTAACCTCTGGGGCCAACGTCCTGACTTTC. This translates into CASSPILTSGANVLTF.

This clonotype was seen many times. The CDR3 DNA follows: TGCAGTGCTAGATCGCGCTCGGACCGCTACAATGAGCAGTTCTTC. It is translated as CSARSRSDRYNEQFF. The rearrangement joins TRBV20-1 to TRBJ2-1; unclear D gene. V was pared by 2 bases and J by 3 bases, with 14 bases between. Germline V gene lookup returns CDR1 DFQATT and CDR2 SNEGSKA (reference sequence). CDR3 length equals 15 residues.

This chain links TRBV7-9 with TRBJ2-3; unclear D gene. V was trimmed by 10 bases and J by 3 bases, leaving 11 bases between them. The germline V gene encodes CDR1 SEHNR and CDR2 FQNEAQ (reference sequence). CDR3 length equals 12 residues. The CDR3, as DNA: TGTGCCAACGAGAAAGAAACAGATACGCAGTATTTT. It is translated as CANEKETDTQYF.

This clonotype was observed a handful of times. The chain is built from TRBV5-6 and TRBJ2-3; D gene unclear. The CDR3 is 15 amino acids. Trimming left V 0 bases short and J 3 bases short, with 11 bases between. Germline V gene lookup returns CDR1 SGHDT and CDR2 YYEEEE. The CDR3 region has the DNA TGTGCCAGCAGCTTGGTTAGTCTAGAAACAGATACGCAGTATTTT. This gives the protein CASSLVSLETDTQYF.

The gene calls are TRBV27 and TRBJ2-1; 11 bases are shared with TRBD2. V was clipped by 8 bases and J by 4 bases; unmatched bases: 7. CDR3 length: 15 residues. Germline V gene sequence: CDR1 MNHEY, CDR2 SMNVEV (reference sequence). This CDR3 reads CASCHGLAGYNEQFF. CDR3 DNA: TGTGCCAGCTGCCACGGACTAGCGGGTTACAATGAGCAGTTCTTC.

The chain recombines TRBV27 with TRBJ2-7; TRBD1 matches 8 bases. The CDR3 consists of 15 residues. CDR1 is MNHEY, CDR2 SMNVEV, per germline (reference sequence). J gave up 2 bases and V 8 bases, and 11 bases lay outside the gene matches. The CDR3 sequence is CASPGRWTGTYEQYF. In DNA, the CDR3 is TGTGCCAGCCCGGGCCGTTGGACAGGGACCTACGAGCAGTACTTC.

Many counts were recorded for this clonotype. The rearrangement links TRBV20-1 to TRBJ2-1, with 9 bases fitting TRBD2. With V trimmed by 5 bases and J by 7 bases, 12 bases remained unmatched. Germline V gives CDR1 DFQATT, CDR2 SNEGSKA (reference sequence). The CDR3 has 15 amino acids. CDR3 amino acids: CSAHLSGRGWNEQFF. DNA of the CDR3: TGCAGTGCTCACCTTAGCGGGAGAGGGTGGAATGAGCAGTTCTTC.

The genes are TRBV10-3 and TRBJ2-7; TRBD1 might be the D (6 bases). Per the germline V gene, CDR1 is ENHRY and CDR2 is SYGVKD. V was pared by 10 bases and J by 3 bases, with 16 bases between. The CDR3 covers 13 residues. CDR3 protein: CATLGTISYEQYF. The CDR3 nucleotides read TGTGCCACCTTGGGGACAATAAGCTACGAGCAGTACTTC.

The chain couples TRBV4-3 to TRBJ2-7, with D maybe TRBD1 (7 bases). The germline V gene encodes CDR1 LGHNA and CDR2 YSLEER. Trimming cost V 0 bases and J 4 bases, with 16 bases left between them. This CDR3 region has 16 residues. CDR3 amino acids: CASSQDFRRGEYEQYF. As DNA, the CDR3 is TGCGCCAGCAGCCAAGACTTCCGCAGGGGGGAGTACGAGCAGTACTTC.

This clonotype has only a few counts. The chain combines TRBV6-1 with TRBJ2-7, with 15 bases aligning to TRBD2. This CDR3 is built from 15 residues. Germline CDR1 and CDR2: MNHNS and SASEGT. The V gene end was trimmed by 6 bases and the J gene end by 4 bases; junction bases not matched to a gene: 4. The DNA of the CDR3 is TGTGCCAGCAGCCCCGGGACTAGCGGGAGGTACGAGCAGTACTTC. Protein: CASSPGTSGRYEQYF.

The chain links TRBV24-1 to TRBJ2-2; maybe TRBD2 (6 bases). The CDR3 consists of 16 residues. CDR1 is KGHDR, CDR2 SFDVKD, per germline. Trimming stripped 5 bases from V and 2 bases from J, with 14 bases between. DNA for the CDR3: TGTGCCACCAGTGGCCCCGGGAGTCAAAACACCGGGGAGCTGTTTTTT. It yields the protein CATSGPGSQNTGELFF.

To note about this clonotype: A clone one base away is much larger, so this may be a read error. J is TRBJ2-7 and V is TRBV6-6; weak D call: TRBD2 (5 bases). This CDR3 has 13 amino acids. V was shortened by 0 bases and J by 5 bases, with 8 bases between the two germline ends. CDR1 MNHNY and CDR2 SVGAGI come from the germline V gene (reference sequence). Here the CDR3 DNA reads TGTGCCAGCAGTTACTCGAACGGGAACGAGCAGTACTTC. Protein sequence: CASSYSNGNEQYF.

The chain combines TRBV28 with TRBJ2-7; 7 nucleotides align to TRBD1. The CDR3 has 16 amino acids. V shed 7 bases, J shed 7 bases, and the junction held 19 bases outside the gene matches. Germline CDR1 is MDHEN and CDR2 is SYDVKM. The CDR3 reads CASTQLWGQPPLEQYF. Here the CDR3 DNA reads TGTGCCAGCACCCAACTTTGGGGACAGCCTCCCCTAGAGCAGTACTTC.

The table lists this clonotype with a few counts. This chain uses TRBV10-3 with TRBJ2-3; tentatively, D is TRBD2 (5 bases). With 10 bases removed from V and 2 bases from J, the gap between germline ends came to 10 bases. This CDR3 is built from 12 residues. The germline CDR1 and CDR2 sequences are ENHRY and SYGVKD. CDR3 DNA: TGTGCCACAGCGGCTTCCACAGATACGCAGTATTTT. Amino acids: CATAASTDTQYF.

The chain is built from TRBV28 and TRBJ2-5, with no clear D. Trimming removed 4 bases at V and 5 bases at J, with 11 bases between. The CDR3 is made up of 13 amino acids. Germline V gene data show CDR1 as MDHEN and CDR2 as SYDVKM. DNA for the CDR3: TGTGCCAGCAGTTACCCATTCCGCGAGACCCAGTACTTC. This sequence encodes CASSYPFRETQYF.

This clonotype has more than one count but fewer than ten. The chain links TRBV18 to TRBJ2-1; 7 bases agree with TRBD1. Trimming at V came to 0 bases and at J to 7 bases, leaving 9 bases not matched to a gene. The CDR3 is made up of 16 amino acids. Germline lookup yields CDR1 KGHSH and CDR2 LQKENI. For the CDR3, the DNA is TGTGCCAGCTCACCACCCAACAGGGGTTTTGGGAATGAGCAGTTCTTC. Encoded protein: CASSPPNRGFGNEQFF. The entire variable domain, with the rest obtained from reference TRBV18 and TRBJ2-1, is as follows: NAGVMQNPRHLVRRRGQEARLRCSPMKGHSHVYWYRQLPEEGLKFMVYLQKENIIDESGMPKERFSAEFPKEGPSILRIQQVVRGDSAAYFCASSPPNRGFGNEQFFGPGTRLTVL.

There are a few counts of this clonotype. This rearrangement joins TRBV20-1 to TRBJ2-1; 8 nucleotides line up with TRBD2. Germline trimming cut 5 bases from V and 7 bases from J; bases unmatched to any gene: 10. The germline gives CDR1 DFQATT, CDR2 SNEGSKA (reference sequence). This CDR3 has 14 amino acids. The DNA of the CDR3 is TGCAGTGCTCCAGCGGGGGCCCGACCTAATGAGCAGTTCTTC. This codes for CSAPAGARPNEQFF.

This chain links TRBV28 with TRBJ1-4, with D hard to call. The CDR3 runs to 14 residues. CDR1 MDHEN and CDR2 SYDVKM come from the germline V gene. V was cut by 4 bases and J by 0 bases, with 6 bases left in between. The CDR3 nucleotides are TGTGCCAGCAGTTCTGGGACAACTAATGAAAAACTGTTTTTT. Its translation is CASSSGTTNEKLFF.

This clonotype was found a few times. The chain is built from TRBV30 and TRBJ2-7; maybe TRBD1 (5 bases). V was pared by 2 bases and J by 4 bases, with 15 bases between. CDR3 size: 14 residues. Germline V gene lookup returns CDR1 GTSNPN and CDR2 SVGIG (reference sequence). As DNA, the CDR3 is TGTGCCTGGAGTTCGACAGCCCCTATTTACGAGCAGTACTTC. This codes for CAWSSTAPIYEQYF.

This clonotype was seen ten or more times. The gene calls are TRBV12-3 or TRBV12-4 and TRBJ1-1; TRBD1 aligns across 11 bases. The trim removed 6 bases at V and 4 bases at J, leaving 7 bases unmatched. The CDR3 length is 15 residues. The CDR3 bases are TGTGCCAGCAGCCCCGGGACAGGGGGAGGCACTGAAGCTTTCTTT. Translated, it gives CASSPGTGGGTEAFF.

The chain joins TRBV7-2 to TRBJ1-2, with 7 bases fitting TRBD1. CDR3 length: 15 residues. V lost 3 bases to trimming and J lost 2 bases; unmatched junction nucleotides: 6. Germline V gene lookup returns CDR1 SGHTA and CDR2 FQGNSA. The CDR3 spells CASSFRTTGNYGYTF. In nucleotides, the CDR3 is TGTGCCAGCAGCTTTAGAACGACAGGGAACTATGGCTACACCTTC.

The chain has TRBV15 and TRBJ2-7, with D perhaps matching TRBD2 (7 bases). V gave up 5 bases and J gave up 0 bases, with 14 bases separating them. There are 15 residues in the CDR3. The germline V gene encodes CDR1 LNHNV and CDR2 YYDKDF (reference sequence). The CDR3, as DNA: TGTGCCACCAGCCTCGGGCGGGGGCCCTCCTACGAGCAGTACTTC. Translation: CATSLGRGPSYEQYF.

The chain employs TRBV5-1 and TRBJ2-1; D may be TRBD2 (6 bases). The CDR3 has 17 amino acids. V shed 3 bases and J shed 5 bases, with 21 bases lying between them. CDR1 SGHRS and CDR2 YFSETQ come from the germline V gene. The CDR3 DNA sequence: TGCGCCAGCAGCTCGTCCTCTGGCAGGGAGGTCCACAATGAGCAGTTCTTC. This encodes CASSSSSGREVHNEQFF.

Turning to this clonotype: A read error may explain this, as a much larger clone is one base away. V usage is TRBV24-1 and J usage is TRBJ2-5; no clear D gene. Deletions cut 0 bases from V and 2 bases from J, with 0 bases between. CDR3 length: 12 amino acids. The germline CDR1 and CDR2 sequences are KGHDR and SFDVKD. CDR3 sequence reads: CATSDLQETQYF. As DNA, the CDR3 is TGTGCCACCAGTGATTTGCAAGAGACCCAGTACTTC.

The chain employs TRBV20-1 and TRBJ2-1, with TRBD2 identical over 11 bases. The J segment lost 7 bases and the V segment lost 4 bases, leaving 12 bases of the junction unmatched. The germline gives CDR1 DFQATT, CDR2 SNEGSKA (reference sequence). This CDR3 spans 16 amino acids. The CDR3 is CSAIPALAGVANEQFF. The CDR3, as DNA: TGCAGTGCTATTCCCGCACTAGCGGGAGTGGCTAATGAGCAGTTCTTC.